What follows is one T cell receptor beta chain and its context. The data derive from a study of blood T cell repertoires in COVID-19. Study context: The study drew acute and convalescent COVID-19 samples from the United States, Italy and Spain.

Method: immunoSEQ multiplex PCR; TCRdb's copy keeps in-frame clones and lacks some. The repertoire includes a few hundred thousand clones, 70% to 90% of them detected once, and around 1% sits in the top ten. This CDR3 is 14 amino acids long. Germline values: CDR1 SGHDN, CDR2 FVKESK. V was trimmed by 1 base and J by 5 bases, leaving 11 bases between them. The V call is TRBV14, the J call TRBJ1-1; D unresolved. This receptor was identified in a human donor with COVID-19, enrolled during active disease. The donor label of this sample is uncertain. The sample comprised peripheral blood. The CDR3 protein is CASSQGRVRTEAFF. The CDR3 DNA is TGTGCCAGCAGCCAAGGGAGGGTACGGACTGAAGCTTTCTTT.